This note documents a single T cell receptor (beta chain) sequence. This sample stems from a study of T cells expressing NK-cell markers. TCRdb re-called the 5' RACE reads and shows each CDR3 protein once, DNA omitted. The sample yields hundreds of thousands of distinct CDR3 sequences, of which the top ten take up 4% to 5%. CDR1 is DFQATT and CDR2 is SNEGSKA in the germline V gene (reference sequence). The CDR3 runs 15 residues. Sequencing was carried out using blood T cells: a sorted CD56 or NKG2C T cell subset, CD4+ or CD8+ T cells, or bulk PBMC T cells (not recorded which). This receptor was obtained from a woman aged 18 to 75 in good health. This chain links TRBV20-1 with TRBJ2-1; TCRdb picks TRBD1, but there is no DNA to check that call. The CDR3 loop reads CSARGQGKNGNEQFF.